The clone carrying this T cell receptor beta chain was seen more than once but under ten times. The antigen is unknown. CTLA-4 blockade using ipilimumab, together with focal radiation, was received by patients with chemo-refractory metastatic non-small-cell lung cancer. The V end was cut by 5 bases, the J end by 6 bases, with 13 bases between. CDR1 and CDR2 (germline): MNHEY, SMNVEV (reference sequence). The CDR3 consists of 13 residues. This specimen comes from a study of radiotherapy plus CTLA-4 blockade in lung cancer. Study results and limitations: Blood TCR clones of tumor origin expanded after radiotherapy plus ipilimumab. Early blood T cell clone dynamics reportedly forecast response best, with interferon-beta.

Libraries were prepared by immunoSEQ multiplex PCR; TCRdb keeps only in-frame clonotypes and omits some of them. The sample gives tens of thousands of clones, 77% of which show up once; about 4% is in the top ten. This material consisted of peripheral blood, taken from a patient treated with radiotherapy plus ipilimumab. This chain uses TRBV27 with TRBJ2-5; D is uncertain. This clonotype originated in a human donor with non-small cell lung cancer who had a partial response to radiotherapy plus ipilimumab. CDR3 DNA sequence: TGTGCCAGCAGTCCCTTCCCGCGGAAGACCCAGTACTTC. It codes for CASSPFPRKTQYF.